This TCR beta chain was observed in a study of blood T cell repertoires in COVID-19. Turning to the study itself: Samples of COVID-19 (acute and convalescent) were obtained from the United States, Italy and Spain.

J was trimmed by 6 bases and V by 2 bases; bases with no gene match: 6. The CDR3 covers 18 residues. CDR1 and CDR2 from the germline V gene are MDHEN and SYDVKM. Per the study methods: Amplification of reference gene primers was used by the study to estimate nucleated cell counts. Here immunoSEQ multiplex PCR was the method, and the copy in TCRdb shows in-frame clones only, minus some. V and J calls and clone size come straight from that table; D and trimming were deduced from the DNA. The sample shows 300,000 or so clones, 85% of them seen only once. Sequenced: peripheral blood. V usage is TRBV28 and J usage is TRBJ2-2; TRBD2 matches 16 bases. This receptor was identified in a woman between 45 and 65 years old with active or convalescent COVID-19. CDR3 loop: CASSLQGLAGGRSGELFF. In DNA, the CDR3 is TGTGCCAGCAGTTTACAGGGACTAGCGGGAGGGCGTTCCGGGGAGCTGTTTTTT.